This T cell receptor beta chain originates from a study of CD8 T cells in ankylosing spondylitis (dated by TCRdb to the late 2010s). With regard to the full study: To find TCR variants linked to disease, the study profiled T cell receptor beta repertoires in ankylosing spondylitis patients and healthy donors. In total, the full study cohort was made up of 108 healthy donors and about two dozen ankylosing spondylitis patients. Peripheral blood was sampled, and synovial fluid was also collected from ankylosing spondylitis patients. Findings and caveats that apply to the study as a whole: Some motif variants were previously reported in synovial fluid and blood of reactive arthritis patients, suggesting common disease-initiation mechanisms. The disease-linked clones were reported as significantly enriched in matched synovial fluid samples from ankylosing spondylitis patients. Blood from ankylosing spondylitis patients appeared to be characterized by a TCR beta motif composed of under ten highly homologous amino acid variants. In peripheral blood, the disease-linked clones were found at relatively low frequencies and had a CD8+ phenotype.

V is pruned by 3 bases and J by 7 bases, leaving 5 bases of the junction without a gene match. The CDR3 holds 14 amino acids from the cysteine to the phenylalanine. CDR3 DNA is the only sequence kept; it has 42 bases, read in frame from the first base. This sample was sequenced with an Illumina HiSeq 2500. Quantitative 5'-RACE with molecular barcodes was used to prepare TCR beta libraries. The paper's processing steps were these. To identify disease-linked TCR variants, a new computational method was used, one built on a probabilistic model of VDJ rearrangement. TCRdb trimmed the raw reads at Q25, called clones with MiXCR and kept productive beta chains. Entries are consolidated by CDR3 protein sequence, retaining the most common genes and DNA. These V and J calls originate from TCRdb's pipeline instead of the authors' own analysis. The sample table records roughly 160,000 distinct CDR3 sequences; 9.8% of these occur just once. The ten largest clones capture about 15% of the sample.

With respect to this clonotype: The clone's antigen remains unknown. No much larger clonotype is one base removed from it; base qualities were not supplied.

The source of this sequence is a female donor with ankylosing spondylitis or in good health (not recorded which). Sequencing was performed on blood, either unsorted or a sorted T cell fraction (not recorded which). The receptor chain draws on TRBV12-3 or TRBV12-4 and TRBJ1-2; 10 bases in the junction line up with TRBD1. The CDR3 loop reads CASSLTGGLSGYTF. The nucleotide sequence reads as follows: TGTGCCAGCAGTTTGACAGGGGGCCTGAGTGGCTACACCTTC.